The next 24 T cell receptor beta chains were all read from a single sample in a study of cytomegalovirus exposure and HLA in healthy donors (dated by TCRdb to about 2017). The library was produced with the immunoSEQ multiplex PCR assay. The multiplex PCR relied on a mix of 60 forward primers for TCR Vbeta segments and 13 reverse primers for TCR Jbeta segments. TCRdb retrieved this table from immuneACCESS and kept in-frame rearrangements only. Not all clones are present; in checked studies, unresolved V genes account for under half, and no reason is known for the remainder. For this sample the table gives 100,000 to 150,000 clones, of which around 80% were detected only once. Together, the top ten hold approximately 13% of the sample. Sequences were obtained from PBMCs. The receptor source for this set is a woman between 55 and 75 years old in good health and CMV-seropositive.

CDR3 in DNA: TGTGCCAGCAGCTTGGGGGGGGCTAGCGGGAGGACGGGCAATGAGCAGTTCTTC. Its translation is CASSLGGASGRTGNEQFF. V and J are TRBV5-4 and TRBJ2-1, with TRBD2 identical over 11 bases. This CDR3 contains 18 residues. Trimming took 0 bases from V and 6 from J; bases not matched to a gene: 11. The germline V gene encodes CDR1 SGHNT and CDR2 YYREEE (reference sequence).

The chain has TRBV7-2 and TRBJ2-7, with D perhaps TRBD1 (6 bases). This CDR3 spans 17 amino acids. CDR1 and CDR2 from the germline V gene are SGHTA and FQGNSA. The ends were cut back, 5 bases at V and 4 bases at J, with 24 bases in the middle. The CDR3 region is CASSRGSIATGFYEQYF. The CDR3 region has the DNA TGTGCCAGCAGCAGGGGGTCGATTGCCACCGGTTTTTACGAGCAGTACTTC.

The chain employs TRBV7-3 and TRBJ2-1; D may be TRBD2 (6 bases). V lost 5 bases, J lost 5 bases, and 13 bases lay in between. Per the germline V gene, CDR1 is SGHTA and CDR2 is FQGTGA. This CDR3 comprises 14 residues. The CDR3 here is CASSEGGNNNEQFF. The DNA for the CDR3 is TGTGCCAGCAGCGAAGGAGGGAACAACAATGAGCAGTTCTTC.

This rearrangement joins TRBV5-1 to TRBJ2-1, with D uncertain. Trimming pared 0 bases from V and 8 bases from J, leaving 12 bases between. The CDR3 is 14 residues long. CDR1 and CDR2 (germline): SGHRS, YFSETQ. CDR3 nucleotide sequence: TGCGCCAGCAGCTTGGTTGGCCCCATTGATGAGCAGTTCTTC. This translates into CASSLVGPIDEQFF.

The chain is built from TRBV6-5 and TRBJ1-4; no reliable D call. CDR3 size: 13 residues. Germline CDR1 reads MNHEY; CDR2 reads SVGAGI. Trimming left V 4 bases short and J 0 bases short, with 3 bases between. CDR3 in DNA: TGTGCCAGCAGTTCCTCAACTAATGAAAAACTGTTTTTT. This encodes CASSSSTNEKLFF.

The rearrangement joins TRBV29-1 to TRBJ2-5; the D gene is possibly TRBD1 (6 bases). Trimming took 5 bases from V and 2 from J, leaving 15 bases between them. Germline V gene data show CDR1 as SQVTM and CDR2 as ANQGSEA. The CDR3 extends over 14 amino acids. CDR3 in DNA: TGCAGCGTTCAATCCGGGACATCGCAAGAGACCCAGTACTTC. As protein: CSVQSGTSQETQYF.

The chain has TRBV19 and TRBJ2-6; tentatively, D is TRBD1 (6 bases). CDR1 and CDR2 from the germline V gene are LNHDA and SQIVND (reference sequence). Trimming removed 9 bases from V and 2 bases from J, with 11 bases in between. The CDR3 has 14 residues. The CDR3 sequence: CASRTVAGANVLTF. CDR3 DNA: TGTGCCAGCAGGACAGTGGCTGGGGCCAACGTCCTGACTTTC. The full variable domain, completed using reference TRBV19 and TRBJ2-6, is DGGITQSPKYLFRKEGQNVTLSCEQNLNHDAMYWYRQDPGQGLRLIYYSQIVNDFQKGDIAEGYSVSREKKESFPLTVTSAQKNPTAFYLCASRTVAGANVLTFGAGSRLTVL.

This clone was found a few times. An end of the junction does not agree with germline; a read error may underlie this. The chain joins TRBV30 to TRBJ1-2; maybe TRBD1 (5 bases). The germline V gene has CDR1 GTSNPN and CDR2 SVGIG (reference sequence). The CDR3 runs to 13 residues. This CDR3 is CARSGAARYGYTF. In DNA, the CDR3 is TGTGCCCGGAGTGGGGCCGCCCGCTATGGCTACACCTTC.

This chain connects TRBV6-6 to TRBJ1-2; D unclear. The V and J ends lost 2 bases and 3 bases respectively, with 16 bases between them. Germline V gene data show CDR1 as MNHNY and CDR2 as SVGAGI (reference sequence). This CDR3 contains 16 residues. The CDR3 loop is CASSYPERHGDYGYTF. The DNA of the CDR3 is TGTGCCAGCAGTTACCCAGAGAGGCACGGGGACTATGGCTACACCTTC.

This clone showed up just once. The rearrangement uses TRBV9 and TRBJ1-6; 7 bases fit TRBD1. Germline V gene sequence: CDR1 SGDLS, CDR2 YYNGEE. The CDR3 is 16 residues long. J was trimmed by 7 bases and V by 3 bases; bases with no gene match: 10. The CDR3 DNA reads as TGTGCCAGCAGCGCGAGAATCGGGACAGCAAATTCACCCCTCCACTTT. It yields the protein CASSARIGTANSPLHF.

This clone is a singleton in its sample. The chain has TRBV6-1 and TRBJ2-4; TRBD1 might be the D (5 bases). V shed 8 bases and J shed 3 bases, with 17 bases lying between them. Germline V gene lookup returns CDR1 MNHNS and CDR2 SASEGT. This CDR3 spans 15 amino acids. The CDR3 nucleotides read TGTGCCAGCCCCAGAATCGGGCAGGGCAAAAACATTCAGTACTTC. This sequence encodes CASPRIGQGKNIQYF.

As concerns this clone: One end of the junction is discordant with germline, which a read error may explain. Other DNA sequences in the sample encode the same CDR3. J is TRBJ1-2 and V is TRBV6-5; 7 bases match TRBD1. The CDR3 is 13 amino acids. Germline loops: CDR1 MNHEY, CDR2 SVGAGI. DNA for the CDR3: TGCGCCAGCAGAGGACAGGAATACTATGGCTACACCTTC. It codes for CASRGQEYYGYTF.

V usage is TRBV7-2 and J usage is TRBJ2-7; D possibly corresponds to TRBD2 (6 bases). V shed 5 bases and J shed 4 bases, with 9 bases lying between them. CDR1 is SGHTA and CDR2 is FQGNSA in the germline V gene. The CDR3 sequence is 12 residues long. The CDR3 protein is CASSASGYEQYF. The CDR3 bases are TGTGCCAGCAGCGCGAGCGGGTACGAGCAGTACTTC.

J is TRBJ1-5 and V is TRBV4-2; D call uncertain. The CDR3 sequence is 15 residues long. Germline values: CDR1 LGHNA, CDR2 YNFKEQ. With 0 bases removed from V and 1 base from J, the gap between germline ends came to 7 bases. In DNA, the CDR3 is TGTGCCAGCAGCCAAGAGGGAGGGAGCAATCAGCCCCAGCATTTT. This sequence encodes CASSQEGGSNQPQHF.

The chain joins TRBV18 to TRBJ2-2; TRBD1 aligns across 7 bases. Germline lookup yields CDR1 KGHSH and CDR2 LQKENI. J was trimmed by 5 bases and V by 0 bases; bases with no gene match: 6. The CDR3 is 16 residues long. Here the CDR3 DNA reads TGTGCCAGCTCACCACCAGGGGGCAGTATGACCGGGGAGCTGTTTTTT. Its translation is CASSPPGGSMTGELFF.

The chain has TRBV27 and TRBJ1-2; no firm D call. CDR3 length: 13 residues. Trimming removed 1 base from V and 7 bases from J, with 10 bases in between. Looked up from germline, CDR1 is MNHEY and CDR2 is SMNVEV (reference sequence). In nucleotides, the CDR3 is TGTGCCAGCAGTTTATTGGGAGTTGGTGGCTACACCTTC. Its protein is CASSLLGVGGYTF.

V and J are TRBV4-3 and TRBJ1-1; 7 bases align to TRBD1. The CDR3 is 15 residues long. Germline CDR1 is LGHNA and CDR2 is YSLEER. V trimming: 2 bases; J trimming: 5 bases; junction bases outside the gene matches: 8. In DNA form, the CDR3 reads TGCGCCAGCAGCCAAAACGACAGGGTAGGGACTGAAGCTTTCTTT. Translation gives CASSQNDRVGTEAFF.

This clone was counted a few times. V is TRBV6-1 and J is TRBJ1-2; D is unclear. Germline loops: CDR1 MNHNS, CDR2 SASEGT. The CDR3 totals 12 residues. Trimming shortened V by 4 bases and J by 3 bases, and 6 bases separated the two germline ends. The DNA of the CDR3 is TGTGCCAGCAGTGTCCTTTACTATGGCTACACCTTC. Amino acid sequence: CASSVLYYGYTF.

V and J are TRBV30 and TRBJ1-2, with 9 positions matching TRBD1. The CDR3 is 14 amino acids. Per germline, CDR1 GTSNPN and CDR2 SVGIG (reference sequence). With 1 base clipped from V and 2 bases from J, the junction kept 2 bases outside the gene matches. CDR3 sequence: CAWSGQGENYGYTF. In DNA, the CDR3 is TGTGCCTGGAGTGGACAGGGGGAGAACTATGGCTACACCTTC.

The chain couples TRBV6-6 to TRBJ1-2; possible D gene TRBD1, 6 bases. The V end lost 7 bases, the J end lost 6 bases, and 15 bases lay between the germline ends. Germline CDR1 and CDR2: MNHNY and SVGAGI (reference sequence). This CDR3 is 13 amino acids long. CDR3 amino acids: CASTSQGDHGYTF. The CDR3 coding sequence is TGTGCCAGCACCTCACAGGGTGATCATGGCTACACCTTC.

The chain recombines TRBV9 with TRBJ1-2, with TRBD1 identical over 7 bases. Germline V gene data show CDR1 as SGDLS and CDR2 as YYNGEE. CDR3 length: 13 amino acids. V shed 1 base and J 6 bases; nucleotides not matched to a gene: 3. As DNA, the CDR3 is TGTGCCAGCAGCGTATGGCAGGGGGATGGCTACACCTTC. Protein product: CASSVWQGDGYTF.

The chain joins TRBV7-2 to TRBJ1-2, with 8 positions matching TRBD1. J gave up 0 bases and V 5 bases, and 5 bases lay outside the gene matches. This CDR3 region has 15 residues. The V gene's germline CDR1 is SGHTA and CDR2 FQGNSA. The CDR3 region has the DNA TGTGCCAGCAGCCTTGGACAGGGAACTAACTATGGCTACACCTTC. This gives the protein CASSLGQGTNYGYTF. Full variable domain (missing parts from reference TRBV7-2 and TRBJ1-2): GAGVSQSPSNKVTEKGKDVELRCDPISGHTALYWYRQSLGQGLEFLIYFQGNSAPDKSGLPSDRFSAERTGGSVSTLTIQRTQQEDSAVYLCASSLGQGTNYGYTFGSGTRLTVV.

The V gene is TRBV5-1, the J gene TRBJ1-1, with D unresolved. From germline, CDR1 is SGHRS and CDR2 YFSETQ. Trimming cost V 4 bases and J 4 bases, with 17 bases left between them. The CDR3 is 15 residues long. The CDR3 DNA reads TGCGCCAGCAGCCCGGAGGCGGGTTGGGGCACTGAAGCTTTCTTT. Translated: CASSPEAGWGTEAFF.

The chain carries TRBV19 and TRBJ2-7; 8 bases map to TRBD2. V trimming: 0 bases; J trimming: 0 bases; junction bases outside the gene matches: 1. The CDR3 length is 15 residues. The germline gives CDR1 LNHDA, CDR2 SQIVND (reference sequence). The CDR3 reads CASSIEAGVSYEQYF. The CDR3 region has the DNA TGTGCCAGTAGTATAGAAGCGGGAGTCTCCTACGAGCAGTACTTC.